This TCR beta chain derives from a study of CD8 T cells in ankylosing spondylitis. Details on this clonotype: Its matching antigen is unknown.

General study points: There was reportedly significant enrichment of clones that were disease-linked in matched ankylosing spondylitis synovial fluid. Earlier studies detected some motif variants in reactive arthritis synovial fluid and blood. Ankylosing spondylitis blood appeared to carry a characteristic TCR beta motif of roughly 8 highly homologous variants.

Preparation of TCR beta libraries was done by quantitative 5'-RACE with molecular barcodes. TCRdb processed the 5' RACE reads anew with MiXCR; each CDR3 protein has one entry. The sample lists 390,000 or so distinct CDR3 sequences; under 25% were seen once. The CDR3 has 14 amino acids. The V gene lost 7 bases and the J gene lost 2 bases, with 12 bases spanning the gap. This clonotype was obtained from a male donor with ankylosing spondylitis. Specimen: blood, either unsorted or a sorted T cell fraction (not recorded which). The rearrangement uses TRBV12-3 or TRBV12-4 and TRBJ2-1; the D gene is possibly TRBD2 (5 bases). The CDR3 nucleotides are TGTGCCAGCAACCAGCGGAGAACCTACAATGAGCAGTTCTTC. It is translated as CASNQRRTYNEQFF.